This paragraph covers one TCR beta chain sequence. Its antigen is currently unknown. As the sequencing template, cDNA was produced by extracting RNA and reverse transcribing it. The data were produced by immunoSEQ multiplex PCR, yet TCRdb's version contains in-frame clones alone and is incomplete. Here the sample spans about 190,000 clones, approximately 56% being singletons. Germline V gene lookup returns CDR1 SGHRS and CDR2 YFSETQ. This CDR3 is 15 amino acids long. V lost 0 bases, J lost 2 bases, and 11 bases lay in between. These data come from a study of CD8+ T cells in alopecia areata. Treatment described: oral pan-JAK inhibitor, 5-10 mg twice daily. In alopecia areata patients, both lesional scalp punch biopsies and peripheral blood were collected. Notes on the study in general: Alopecia totalis/universalis scalp especially showed more expanded CD8+ clones than normal scalp. Both scalp clonality and the expanded CD8+ clones among the top 100 showed a significant decrease with tofacitinib.

The sample here was CD4+ T cells sorted from blood, taken at week 4, from a patient treated with tofacitinib. V usage is TRBV5-1 and J usage is TRBJ1-2; D is unresolved. The origin of this receptor is a human donor with alopecia areata. The CDR3 DNA reads as TGCGCCAGCAGCTTGGGAGGGAGTGCCAACTATGGCTACACCTTC. Protein sequence: CASSLGGSANYGYTF.